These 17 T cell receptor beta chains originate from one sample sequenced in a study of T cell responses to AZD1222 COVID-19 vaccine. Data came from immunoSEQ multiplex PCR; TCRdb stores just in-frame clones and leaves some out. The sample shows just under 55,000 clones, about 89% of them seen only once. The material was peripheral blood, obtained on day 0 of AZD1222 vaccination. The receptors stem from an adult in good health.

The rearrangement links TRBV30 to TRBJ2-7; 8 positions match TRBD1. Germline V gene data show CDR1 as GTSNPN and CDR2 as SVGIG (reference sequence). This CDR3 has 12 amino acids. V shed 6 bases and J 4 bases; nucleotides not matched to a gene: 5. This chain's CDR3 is CACDRGEYEQYF. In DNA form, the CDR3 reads TGTGCCTGCGACAGGGGAGAATACGAGCAGTACTTC. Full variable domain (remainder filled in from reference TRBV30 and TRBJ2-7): SQTIHQWPATLVQPVGSPLSLECTVEGTSNPNLYWYRQAAGRGLQLLFYSVGIGQISSEVPQNLSASRPQDRQFILSSKKLLLSDSGFYLCACDRGEYEQYFGPGTRLTVT.

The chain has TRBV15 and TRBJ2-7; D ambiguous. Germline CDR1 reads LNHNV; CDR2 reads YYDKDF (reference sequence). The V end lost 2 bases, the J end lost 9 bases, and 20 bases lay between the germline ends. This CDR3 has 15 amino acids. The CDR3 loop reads CATSRPRQIGLGQYF. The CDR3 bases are TGTGCCACCAGCAGACCTAGGCAAATTGGGCTGGGGCAGTACTTC.

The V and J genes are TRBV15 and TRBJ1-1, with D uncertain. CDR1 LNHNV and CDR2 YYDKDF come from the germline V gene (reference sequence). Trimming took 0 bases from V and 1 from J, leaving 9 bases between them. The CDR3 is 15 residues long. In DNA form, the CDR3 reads TGTGCCACCAGCAGAGATTCGCGGGCGAACACTGAAGCTTTCTTT. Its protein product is CATSRDSRANTEAFF.

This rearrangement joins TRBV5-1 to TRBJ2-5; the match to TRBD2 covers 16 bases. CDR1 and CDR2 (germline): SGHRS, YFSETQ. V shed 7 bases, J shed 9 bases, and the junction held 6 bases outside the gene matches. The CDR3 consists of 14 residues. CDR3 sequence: CASCPGTSGRAQYF. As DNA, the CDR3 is TGCGCCAGCTGCCCCGGGACTAGCGGGAGGGCCCAGTACTTC.

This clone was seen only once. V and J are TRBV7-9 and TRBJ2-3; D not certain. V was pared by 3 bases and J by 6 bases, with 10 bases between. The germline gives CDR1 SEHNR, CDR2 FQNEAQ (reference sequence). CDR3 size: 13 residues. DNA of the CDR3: TGTGCCAGCAGCTTCGGACCCGGGGATACGCAGTATTTT. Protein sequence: CASSFGPGDTQYF.

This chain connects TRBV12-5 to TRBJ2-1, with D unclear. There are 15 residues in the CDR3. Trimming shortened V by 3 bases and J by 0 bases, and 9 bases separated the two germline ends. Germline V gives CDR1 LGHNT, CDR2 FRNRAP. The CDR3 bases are TGTGCTAGTGGTTTAGGGTCAAACTCCTACAATGAGCAGTTCTTC. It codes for CASGLGSNSYNEQFF.

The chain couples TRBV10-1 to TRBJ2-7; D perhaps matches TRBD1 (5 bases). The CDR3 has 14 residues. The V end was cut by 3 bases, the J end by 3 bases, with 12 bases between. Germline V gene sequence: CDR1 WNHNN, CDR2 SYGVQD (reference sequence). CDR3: CASSESRADYEQYF. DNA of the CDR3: TGCGCCAGCAGTGAATCCAGGGCGGACTACGAGCAGTACTTC.

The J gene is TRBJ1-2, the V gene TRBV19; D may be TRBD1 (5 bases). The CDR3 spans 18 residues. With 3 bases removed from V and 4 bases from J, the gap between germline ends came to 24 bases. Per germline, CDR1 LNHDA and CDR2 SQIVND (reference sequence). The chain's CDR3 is CASSIFTGGNARAYGYTF. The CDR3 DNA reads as TGTGCCAGTAGTATTTTTACAGGTGGAAACGCCAGAGCCTATGGCTACACCTTC. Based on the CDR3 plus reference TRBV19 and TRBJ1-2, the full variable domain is DGGITQSPKYLFRKEGQNVTLSCEQNLNHDAMYWYRQDPGQGLRLIYYSQIVNDFQKGDIAEGYSVSREKKESFPLTVTSAQKNPTAFYLCASSIFTGGNARAYGYTFGSGTRLTVV.

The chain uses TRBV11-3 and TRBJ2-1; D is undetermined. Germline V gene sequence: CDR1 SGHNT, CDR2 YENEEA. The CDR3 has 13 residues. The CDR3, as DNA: TGTTCCACCAGCCCAGACTCCTACAATGAGCAGTTCTTC. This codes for CSTSPDSYNEQFF.

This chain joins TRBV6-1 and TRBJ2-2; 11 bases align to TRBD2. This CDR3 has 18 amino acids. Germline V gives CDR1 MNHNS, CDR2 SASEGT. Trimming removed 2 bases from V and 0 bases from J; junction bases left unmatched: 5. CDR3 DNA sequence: TGTGCCAGCAGTGAATTGGTAGCGGGAGGGGCGAACACCGGGGAGCTGTTTTTT. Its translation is CASSELVAGGANTGELFF.

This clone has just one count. The CDR3 coding sequence is TGTGCCAGCTCACTTACGGACAGGAACACTGAAGCTTTCTTT. Protein sequence: CASSLTDRNTEAFF. The V gene is TRBV18, the J gene TRBJ1-1, with D perhaps matching TRBD1 (6 bases). This CDR3 has 14 amino acids. V was clipped by 4 bases and J by 1 base, with 10 bases between them. Looked up from germline, CDR1 is KGHSH and CDR2 is LQKENI.

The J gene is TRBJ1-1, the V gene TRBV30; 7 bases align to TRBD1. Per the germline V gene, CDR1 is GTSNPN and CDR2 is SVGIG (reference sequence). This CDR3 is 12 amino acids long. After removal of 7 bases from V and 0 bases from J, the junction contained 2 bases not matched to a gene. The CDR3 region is CAFGTVNTEAFF. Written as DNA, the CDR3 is TGTGCCTTCGGGACAGTGAACACTGAAGCTTTCTTT. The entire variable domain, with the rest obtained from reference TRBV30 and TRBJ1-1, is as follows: SQTIHQWPATLVQPVGSPLSLECTVEGTSNPNLYWYRQAAGRGLQLLFYSVGIGQISSEVPQNLSASRPQDRQFILSSKKLLLSDSGFYLCAFGTVNTEAFFGQGTRLTVV.

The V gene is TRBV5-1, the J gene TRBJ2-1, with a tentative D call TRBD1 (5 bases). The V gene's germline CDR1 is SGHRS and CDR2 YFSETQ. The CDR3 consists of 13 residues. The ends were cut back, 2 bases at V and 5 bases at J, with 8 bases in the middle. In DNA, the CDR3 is TGCGCCAGCAGCTTTTGGGGCGACAATGAGCAGTTCTTC. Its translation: CASSFWGDNEQFF. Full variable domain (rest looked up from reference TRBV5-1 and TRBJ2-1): KAGVTQTPRYLIKTRGQQVTLSCSPISGHRSVSWYQQTPGQGLQFLFEYFSETQRNKGNFPGRFSGRQFSNSRSEMNVSTLELGDSALYLCASSFWGDNEQFFGPGTRLTVL.

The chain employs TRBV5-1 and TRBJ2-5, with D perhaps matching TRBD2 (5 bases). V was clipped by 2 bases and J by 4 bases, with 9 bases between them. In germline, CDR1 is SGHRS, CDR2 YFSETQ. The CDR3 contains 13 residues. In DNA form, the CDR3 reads TGCGCCAGCAGCTTAACTAGATCAGAGACCCAGTACTTC. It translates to CASSLTRSETQYF. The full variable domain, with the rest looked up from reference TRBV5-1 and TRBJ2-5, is KAGVTQTPRYLIKTRGQQVTLSCSPISGHRSVSWYQQTPGQGLQFLFEYFSETQRNKGNFPGRFSGRQFSNSRSEMNVSTLELGDSALYLCASSLTRSETQYFGPGTRLLVL.

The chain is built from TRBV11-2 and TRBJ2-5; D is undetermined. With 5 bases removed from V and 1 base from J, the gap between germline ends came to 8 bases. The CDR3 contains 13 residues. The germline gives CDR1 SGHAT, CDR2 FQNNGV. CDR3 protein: CASSLYLQETQYF. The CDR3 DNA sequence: TGTGCCAGCAGCCTTTATCTCCAAGAGACCCAGTACTTC.

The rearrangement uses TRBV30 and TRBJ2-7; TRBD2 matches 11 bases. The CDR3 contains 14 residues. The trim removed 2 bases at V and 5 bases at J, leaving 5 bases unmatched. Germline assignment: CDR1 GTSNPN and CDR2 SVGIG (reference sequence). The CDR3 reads CAWSLKGLADEQYF. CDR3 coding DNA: TGTGCCTGGAGTCTGAAGGGACTAGCGGACGAGCAGTACTTC.

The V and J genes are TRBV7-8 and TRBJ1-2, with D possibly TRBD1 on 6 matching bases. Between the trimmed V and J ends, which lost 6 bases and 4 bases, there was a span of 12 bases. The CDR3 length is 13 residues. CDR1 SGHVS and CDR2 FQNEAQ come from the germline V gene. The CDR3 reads CASSPDSLYGYTF. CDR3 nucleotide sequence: TGTGCCAGCAGTCCGGACAGTCTCTATGGCTACACCTTC.